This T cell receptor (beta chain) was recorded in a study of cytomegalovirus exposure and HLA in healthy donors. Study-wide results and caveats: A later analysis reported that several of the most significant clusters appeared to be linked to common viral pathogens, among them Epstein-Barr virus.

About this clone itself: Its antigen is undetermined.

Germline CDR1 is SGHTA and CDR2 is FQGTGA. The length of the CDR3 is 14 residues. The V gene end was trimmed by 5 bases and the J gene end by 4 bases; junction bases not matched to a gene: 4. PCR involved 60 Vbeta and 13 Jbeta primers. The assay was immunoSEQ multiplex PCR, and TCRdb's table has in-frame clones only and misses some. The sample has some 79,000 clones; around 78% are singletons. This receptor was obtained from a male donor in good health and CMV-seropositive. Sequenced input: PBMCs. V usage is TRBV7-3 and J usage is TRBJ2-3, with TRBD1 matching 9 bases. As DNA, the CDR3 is TGTGCCAGCAGCAACACAGGGGGCTCAGATACGCAGTATTTT. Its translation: CASSNTGGSDTQYF.